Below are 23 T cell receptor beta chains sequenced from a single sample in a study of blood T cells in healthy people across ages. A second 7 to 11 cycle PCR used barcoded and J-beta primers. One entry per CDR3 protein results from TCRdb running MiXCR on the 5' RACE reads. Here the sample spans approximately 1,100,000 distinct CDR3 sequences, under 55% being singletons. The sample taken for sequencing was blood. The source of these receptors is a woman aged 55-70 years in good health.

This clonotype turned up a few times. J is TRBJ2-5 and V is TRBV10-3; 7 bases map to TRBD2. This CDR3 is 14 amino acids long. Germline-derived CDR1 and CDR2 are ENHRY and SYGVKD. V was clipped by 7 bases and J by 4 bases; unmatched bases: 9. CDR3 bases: TGTGCCATCAAACGGGACTACCAACCAGAGACCCAGTACTTC. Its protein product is CAIKRDYQPETQYF.

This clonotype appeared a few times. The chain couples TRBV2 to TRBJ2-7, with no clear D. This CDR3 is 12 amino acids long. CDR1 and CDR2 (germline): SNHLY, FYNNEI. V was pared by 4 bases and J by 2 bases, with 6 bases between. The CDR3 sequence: CASSGQPYEQYF. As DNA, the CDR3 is TGTGCCAGCAGTGGTCAACCCTACGAGCAGTACTTC.

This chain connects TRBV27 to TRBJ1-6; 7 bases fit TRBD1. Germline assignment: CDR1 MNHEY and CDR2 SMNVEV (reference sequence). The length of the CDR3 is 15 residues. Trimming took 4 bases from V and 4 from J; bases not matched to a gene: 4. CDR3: CASSSRQGYNSPLHF. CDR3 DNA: TGTGCCAGCAGTTCGCGACAGGGATATAATTCACCCCTCCACTTT.

The DNA for the CDR3 is TGCGCCAGCAGTGTTAGTAGGGCCCCCGGGGAGCTGTTTTTT. It codes for CASSVSRAPGELFF. J is TRBJ2-2 and V is TRBV5-1, with D unresolved. The germline V and J ends were trimmed by 5 bases and 6 bases, with 14 bases remaining between them. CDR1 is SGHRS, CDR2 YFSETQ, per germline. The CDR3 sequence is 14 residues long. The full variable domain, with the rest looked up from reference TRBV5-1 and TRBJ2-2, is KAGVTQTPRYLIKTRGQQVTLSCSPISGHRSVSWYQQTPGQGLQFLFEYFSETQRNKGNFPGRFSGRQFSNSRSEMNVSTLELGDSALYLCASSVSRAPGELFFGEGSRLTVL.

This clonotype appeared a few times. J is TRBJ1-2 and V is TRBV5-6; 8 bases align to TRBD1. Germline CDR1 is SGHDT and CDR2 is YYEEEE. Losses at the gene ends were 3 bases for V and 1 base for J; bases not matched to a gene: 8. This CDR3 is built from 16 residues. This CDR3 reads CASSSNRDRYNYGYTF. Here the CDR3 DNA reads TGTGCCAGCAGCTCAAACCGGGACAGGTATAACTATGGCTACACCTTC.

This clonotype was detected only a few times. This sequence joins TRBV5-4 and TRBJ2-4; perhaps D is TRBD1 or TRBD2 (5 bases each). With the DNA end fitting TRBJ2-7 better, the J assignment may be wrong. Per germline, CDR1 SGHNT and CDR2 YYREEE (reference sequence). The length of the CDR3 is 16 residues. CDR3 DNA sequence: TGTGCCAGCAGCTCCACGGGACGCCCGATTAGTCTCGAGCAGTACTTC. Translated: CASSSTGRPISLEQYF.

The CDR3 sequence: CASSPEDYGYTF. CDR3 sequence (DNA): TGTGCCAGCAGTCCCGAGGACTATGGCTACACCTTC. The V and J genes are TRBV12-3 or TRBV12-4 and TRBJ1-2; D gene ambiguous. V lost 5 bases and J 3 bases, leaving 7 bases between the germline ends. This CDR3 is 12 amino acids long.

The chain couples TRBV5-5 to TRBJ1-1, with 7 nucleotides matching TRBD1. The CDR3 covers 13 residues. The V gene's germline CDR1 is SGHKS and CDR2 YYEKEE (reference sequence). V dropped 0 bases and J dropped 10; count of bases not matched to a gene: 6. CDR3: CASSLAGTARAFF. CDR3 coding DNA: TGTGCCAGCAGCTTGGCCGGGACAGCTAGAGCTTTCTTT.

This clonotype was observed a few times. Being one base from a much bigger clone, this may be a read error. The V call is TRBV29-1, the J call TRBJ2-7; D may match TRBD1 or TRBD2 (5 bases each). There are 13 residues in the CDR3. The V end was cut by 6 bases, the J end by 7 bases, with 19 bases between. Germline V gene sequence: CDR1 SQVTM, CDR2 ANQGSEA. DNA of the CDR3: TGCAGCGTCCGGGACGGTCGGTATGATGAGCAGTACTTC. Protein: CSVRDGRYDEQYF.

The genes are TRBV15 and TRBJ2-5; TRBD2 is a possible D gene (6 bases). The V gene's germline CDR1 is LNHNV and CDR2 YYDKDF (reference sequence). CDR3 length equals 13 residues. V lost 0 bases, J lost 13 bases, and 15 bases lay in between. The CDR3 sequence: CATSRDRGDRLYF. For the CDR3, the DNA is TGTGCCACCAGCAGAGATCGCGGGGACCGGCTGTACTTC.

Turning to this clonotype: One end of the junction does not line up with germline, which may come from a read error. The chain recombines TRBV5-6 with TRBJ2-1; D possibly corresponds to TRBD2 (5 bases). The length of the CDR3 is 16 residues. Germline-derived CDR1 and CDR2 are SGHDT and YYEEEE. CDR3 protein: CASSLDAAGSYDEQFF. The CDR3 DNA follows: TGTGCCAGCAGCTTGGATGCGGCGGGCTCCTACGATGAGCAGTTCTTC.

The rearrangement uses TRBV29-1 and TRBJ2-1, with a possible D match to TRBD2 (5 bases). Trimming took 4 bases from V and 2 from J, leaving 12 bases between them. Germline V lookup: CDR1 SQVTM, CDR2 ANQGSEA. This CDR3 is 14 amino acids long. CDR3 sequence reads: CSVVFETTYNEQFF. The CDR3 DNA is TGCAGCGTTGTTTTCGAGACTACCTACAATGAGCAGTTCTTC.

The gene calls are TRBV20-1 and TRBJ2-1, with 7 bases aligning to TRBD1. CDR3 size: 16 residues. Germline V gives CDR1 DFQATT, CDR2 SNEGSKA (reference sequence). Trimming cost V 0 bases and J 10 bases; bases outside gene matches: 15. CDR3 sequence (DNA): TGCAGTGCTAGAGACCCCCATGGACAGGACATCTACGAGCAGTTCTTC. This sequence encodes CSARDPHGQDIYEQFF.

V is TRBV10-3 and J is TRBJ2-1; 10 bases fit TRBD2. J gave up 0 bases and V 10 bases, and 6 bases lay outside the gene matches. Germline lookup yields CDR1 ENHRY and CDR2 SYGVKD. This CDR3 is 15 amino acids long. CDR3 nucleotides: TGTGCCACCTTAGCGGGAGGCCGCTCCTACAATGAGCAGTTCTTC. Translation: CATLAGGRSYNEQFF.

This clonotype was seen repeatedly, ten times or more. CDR3 protein: CASSTRTGSYGYTF. The CDR3 DNA reads TGTGCCAGCAGTACCCGGACAGGGTCCTATGGCTACACCTTC. The rearrangement links TRBV27 to TRBJ1-2, with 8 bases fitting TRBD1. V gave up 5 bases and J gave up 4 bases; unmatched junction bases: 6. The length of the CDR3 is 14 residues. The germline gives CDR1 MNHEY, CDR2 SMNVEV (reference sequence).

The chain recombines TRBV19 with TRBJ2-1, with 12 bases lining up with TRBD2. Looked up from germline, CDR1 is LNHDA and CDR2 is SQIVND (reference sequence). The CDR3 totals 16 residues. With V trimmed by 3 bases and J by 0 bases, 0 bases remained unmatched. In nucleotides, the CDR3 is TGTGCCAGTAGTATGACTAGCGGGAGCTCCTACAATGAGCAGTTCTTC. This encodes CASSMTSGSSYNEQFF.

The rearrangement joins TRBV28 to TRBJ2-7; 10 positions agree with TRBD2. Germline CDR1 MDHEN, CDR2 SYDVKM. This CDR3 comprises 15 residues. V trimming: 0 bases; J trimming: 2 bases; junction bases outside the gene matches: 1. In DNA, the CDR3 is TGTGCCAGCAGTTTATGGAGCGGGAGGGCCTACGAGCAGTACTTC. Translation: CASSLWSGRAYEQYF.

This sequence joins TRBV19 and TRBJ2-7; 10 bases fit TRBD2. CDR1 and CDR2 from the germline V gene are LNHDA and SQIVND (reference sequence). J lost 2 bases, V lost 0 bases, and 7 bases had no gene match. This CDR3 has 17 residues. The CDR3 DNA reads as TGTGCCAGTAGTATAGATAGGACTAGCGGTACGACCTACGAGCAGTACTTC. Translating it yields CASSIDRTSGTTYEQYF.

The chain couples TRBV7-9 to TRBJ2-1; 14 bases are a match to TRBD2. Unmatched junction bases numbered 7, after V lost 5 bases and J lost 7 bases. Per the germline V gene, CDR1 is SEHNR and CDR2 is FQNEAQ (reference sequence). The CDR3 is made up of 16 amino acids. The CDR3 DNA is TGTGCCAGCAGCCTCTACGGACTAGCGGGAGGAAATGAGCAGTTCTTC. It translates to CASSLYGLAGGNEQFF.

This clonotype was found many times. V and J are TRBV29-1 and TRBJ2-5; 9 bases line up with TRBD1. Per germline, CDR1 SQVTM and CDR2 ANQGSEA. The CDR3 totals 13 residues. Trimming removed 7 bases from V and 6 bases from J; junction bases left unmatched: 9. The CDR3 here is CSGDYRGRKTQYF. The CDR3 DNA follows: TGCAGCGGGGATTACAGGGGGCGGAAGACCCAGTACTTC.

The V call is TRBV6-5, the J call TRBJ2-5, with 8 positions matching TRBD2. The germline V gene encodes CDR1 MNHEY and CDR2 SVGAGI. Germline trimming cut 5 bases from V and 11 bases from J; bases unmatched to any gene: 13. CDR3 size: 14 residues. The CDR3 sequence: CASSRTSTYNEQYF. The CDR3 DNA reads TGTGCCAGCAGTCGGACTAGCACCTACAATGAGCAGTACTTC.

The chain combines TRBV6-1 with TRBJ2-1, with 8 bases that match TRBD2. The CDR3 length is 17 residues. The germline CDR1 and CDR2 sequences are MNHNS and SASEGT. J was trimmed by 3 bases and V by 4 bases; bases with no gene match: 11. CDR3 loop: CASSGLNSGIVYNEQFF. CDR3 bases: TGTGCCAGCAGTGGACTCAATAGCGGGATAGTCTACAATGAGCAGTTCTTC.

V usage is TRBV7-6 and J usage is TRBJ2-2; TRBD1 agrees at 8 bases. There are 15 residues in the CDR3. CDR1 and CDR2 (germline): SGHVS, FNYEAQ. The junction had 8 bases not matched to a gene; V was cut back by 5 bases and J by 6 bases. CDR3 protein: CASSPTNRGAGELFF. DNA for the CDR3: TGTGCCAGCAGCCCCACCAACAGGGGGGCCGGGGAGCTGTTTTTT.